The 7 T cell receptor beta chains in this list originate from one sample, sequenced in a study of blood T cell repertoires in COVID-19 (dated by TCRdb to 2020 to 2022). Preparation of the library involved the immunoSEQ multiplex PCR assay. TCRdb's version of the immuneACCESS table is confined to in-frame rearrangements and falls short of the full clone set. An unresolved V gene accounts for under half of the shortfall where checked; the remainder is of unknown origin. The table for this sample lists under 350,000 clones; approximately 90% of them were counted only once. The ten largest clones represent about 3.6% of the sample. The sample was peripheral blood. The receptors here all came from a man between 18 and 35 years old with active or convalescent COVID-19.

The rearrangement links TRBV6-5 to TRBJ2-5, with D perhaps TRBD1 (6 bases). Germline V gene data show CDR1 as MNHEY and CDR2 as SVGAGI. V was shortened by 4 bases and J by 1 base, with 16 bases between the two germline ends. The CDR3 extends over 16 amino acids. The CDR3 region is CASSWTPGQFQETQYF. CDR3 bases: TGTGCCAGCAGTTGGACCCCTGGACAGTTCCAAGAGACCCAGTACTTC.

This sequence joins TRBV25-1 and TRBJ1-2; a possible D gene is TRBD1 (6 bases). Germline lookup yields CDR1 MGHDK and CDR2 SYGVNS. Trimming cost V 7 bases and J 6 bases, with 18 bases left between them. The CDR3 has 14 residues. In DNA, the CDR3 is TGTGCCAGCAAGGAACAGGGTCTTCCAAATGGCTACACCTTC. The encoded protein is CASKEQGLPNGYTF.

The J gene is TRBJ1-4, the V gene TRBV5-6; 9 nucleotides agree with TRBD1. The CDR3 is made up of 14 amino acids. In germline, CDR1 is SGHDT, CDR2 YYEEEE. Trimming took 4 bases from V and 8 from J; bases not matched to a gene: 6. The CDR3 DNA sequence: TGTGCCAGCAGCATGGGACAGGGAAAGGAAAAACTGTTTTTT. This translates into CASSMGQGKEKLFF.

This chain connects TRBV5-6 to TRBJ2-7; D gene uncertain. The V and J ends lost 0 bases and 2 bases respectively, with 12 bases between them. Germline CDR1 and CDR2: SGHDT and YYEEEE. The CDR3 length is 15 residues. CDR3 protein: CASSLGAGRTYEQYF. CDR3 sequence (DNA): TGTGCCAGCAGCTTGGGGGCTGGGCGTACCTACGAGCAGTACTTC.

The rearrangement links TRBV5-6 to TRBJ1-2, with 10 bases lining up with TRBD1. This CDR3 comprises 13 residues. Trimming at V came to 4 bases and at J to 6 bases, leaving 3 bases not matched to a gene. Germline lookup yields CDR1 SGHDT and CDR2 YYEEEE. The CDR3 region is CASSRDRGNGYTF. The CDR3 nucleotides are TGTGCCAGCAGCCGGGACAGGGGCAATGGCTACACCTTC.

The chain is built from TRBV11-2 and TRBJ2-3, with 9 bases identical to TRBD2. Unmatched junction bases numbered 12, after V lost 5 bases and J lost 3 bases. The CDR3 sequence is 17 residues long. Germline CDR1 is SGHAT and CDR2 is FQNNGV. Here the CDR3 reads CASSHSRNSGRTDTQYF. The CDR3 nucleotides are TGTGCCAGCAGCCACTCCCGGAATAGCGGGAGAACAGATACGCAGTATTTT. The full variable domain, completed using reference TRBV11-2 and TRBJ2-3, is EAGVAQSPRYKIIEKRQSVAFWCNPISGHATLYWYQQILGQGPKLLIQFQNNGVVDDSQLPKDRFSAERLKGVDSTLKIQPAKLEDSAVYLCASSHSRNSGRTDTQYFGPGTRLTVL.

This rearrangement joins TRBV25-1 to TRBJ2-3, with 8 bases that match TRBD2. This CDR3 region has 15 residues. CDR1 is MGHDK, CDR2 SYGVNS, per germline. The J segment lost 4 bases and the V segment lost 5 bases, leaving 8 bases of the junction unmatched. CDR3 DNA sequence: TGTGCCAGCAGTACGCTAGCGGGCGGTTCAGATACGCAGTATTTT. Its translation is CASSTLAGGSDTQYF. Variable domain in full (rest from reference TRBV25-1 and TRBJ2-3): EADIYQTPRYLVIGTGKKITLECSQTMGHDKMYWYQQDPGMELHLIHYSYGVNSTEKGDLSSESTVSRIRTEHFPLTLESARPSHTSQYLCASSTLAGGSDTQYFGPGTRLTVL.